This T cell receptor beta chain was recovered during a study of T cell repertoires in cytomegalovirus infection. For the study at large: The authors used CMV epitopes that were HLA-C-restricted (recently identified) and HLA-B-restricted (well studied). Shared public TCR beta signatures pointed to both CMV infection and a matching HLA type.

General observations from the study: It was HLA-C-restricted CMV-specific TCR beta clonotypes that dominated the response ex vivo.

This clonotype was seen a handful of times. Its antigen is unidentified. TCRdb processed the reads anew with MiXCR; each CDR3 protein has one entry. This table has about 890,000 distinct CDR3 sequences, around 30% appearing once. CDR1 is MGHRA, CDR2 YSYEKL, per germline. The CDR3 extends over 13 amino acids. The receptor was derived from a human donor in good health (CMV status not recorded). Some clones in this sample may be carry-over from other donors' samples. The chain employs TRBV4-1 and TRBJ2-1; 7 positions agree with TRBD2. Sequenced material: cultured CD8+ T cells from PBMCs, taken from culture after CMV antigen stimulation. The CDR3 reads CATGEGSYNEQFF. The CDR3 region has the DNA TGCGCTACGGGGGAGGGATCCTACAATGAGCAGTTCTTC.